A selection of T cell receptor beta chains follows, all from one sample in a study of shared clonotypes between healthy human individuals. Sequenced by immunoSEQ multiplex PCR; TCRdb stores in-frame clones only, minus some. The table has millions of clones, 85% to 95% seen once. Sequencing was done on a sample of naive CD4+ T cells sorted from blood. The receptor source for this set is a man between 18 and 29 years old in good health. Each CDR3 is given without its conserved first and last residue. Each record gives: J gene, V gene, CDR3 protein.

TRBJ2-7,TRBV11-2,ASSLLTSTYEQY
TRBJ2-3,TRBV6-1,ASSVSGVRTDTQY
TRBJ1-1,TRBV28,ASRQGANTEAF
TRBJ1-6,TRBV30,AWSVPPGQGSPLH
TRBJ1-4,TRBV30,AWKDRGLEKLF
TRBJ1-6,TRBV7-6,ASSLRKDNSPLH
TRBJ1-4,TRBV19,ASRHLDRDYEKLF
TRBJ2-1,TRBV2,ASRGFGSYNEQF
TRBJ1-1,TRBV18,ASSLWDRGVGRTEAF
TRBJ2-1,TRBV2,ASSETEGVYNEQF
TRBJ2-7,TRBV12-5,ASAPGMGGGEQY
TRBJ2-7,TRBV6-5,ASRRETGNYEQY